One and the same sample provided the 17 T cell receptor beta chains below, sequenced in a study of radiotherapy plus CTLA-4 blockade in lung cancer. The table came from immunoSEQ multiplex PCR; TCRdb's copy has only in-frame clones and leaves some out. The sample has approximately 46,000 clones, approximately 84% seen once. The input for sequencing was peripheral blood, taken from a patient treated with radiotherapy plus ipilimumab. The receptors shown here come from a human donor with non-small cell lung cancer whose response to radiotherapy plus ipilimumab could not be evaluated.

The CDR3 loop is CASSSQTSGRAGELFF. CDR3 bases: TGTGCCAGCAGCTCCCAGACTAGCGGGAGGGCCGGGGAGCTGTTTTTT. V usage is TRBV11-2 and J usage is TRBJ2-2; 14 bases are shared with TRBD2. Trimming at V came to 4 bases and at J to 6 bases, leaving 4 bases not matched to a gene. Germline V CDR1 and CDR2: SGHAT, FQNNGV. This CDR3 spans 16 amino acids. Full variable domain (outside the CDR3, taken from reference TRBV11-2 and TRBJ2-2): EAGVAQSPRYKIIEKRQSVAFWCNPISGHATLYWYQQILGQGPKLLIQFQNNGVVDDSQLPKDRFSAERLKGVDSTLKIQPAKLEDSAVYLCASSSQTSGRAGELFFGEGSRLTVL.

This rearrangement joins TRBV9 to TRBJ2-1; perhaps TRBD2 as D (6 bases). Trimming removed 1 base at V and 4 bases at J, with 12 bases between. This CDR3 region has 15 residues. Germline loops: CDR1 SGDLS, CDR2 YYNGEE. For the CDR3, the DNA is TGTGCCAGCAGCGTATTCGGAGGGGAGTACAATGAGCAGTTCTTC. Translation: CASSVFGGEYNEQFF.

This chain connects TRBV7-2 to TRBJ1-1; TRBD1 might be the D (5 bases). Per the germline V gene, CDR1 is SGHTA and CDR2 is FQGNSA. This CDR3 region has 14 residues. The ends were cut back, 1 base at V and 0 bases at J, with 6 bases in the middle. The CDR3 is CASSLGGMNTEAFF. The CDR3 nucleotides are TGTGCCAGCAGCTTAGGGGGCATGAACACTGAAGCTTTCTTT.

The CDR3 sequence is CASSYYRGLQPQHF. CDR3 nucleotides: TGTGCCAGCAGTTACTACAGGGGGTTACAGCCCCAGCATTTT. The gene calls are TRBV28 and TRBJ1-5, with TRBD1 matching over 8 bases. This CDR3 comprises 14 residues. Trimming took 4 bases from V and 7 from J; bases not matched to a gene: 6. Looked up from germline, CDR1 is MDHEN and CDR2 is SYDVKM.

This clone is a singleton in its sample. The rearrangement links TRBV6-5 to TRBJ2-5, with TRBD1 as a possible D gene (6 bases). Germline V lookup: CDR1 MNHEY, CDR2 SVGAGI. CDR3 length equals 14 residues. Trimming removed 6 bases from V and 3 bases from J, with 14 bases in between. The CDR3 bases are TGTGCCAGCAGCGAACAGGGTAGAGAAGAGACCCAGTACTTC. This translates into CASSEQGREETQYF.

The rearrangement links TRBV5-8 to TRBJ1-1; D ambiguous. V lost 4 bases and J lost 4, with 11 bases in between. Germline loops: CDR1 SGHTS, CDR2 YDEGEE. This CDR3 is built from 13 residues. The CDR3 DNA follows: TGTGCCAGCAGCGGTACCAGAGGCACTGAAGCTTTCTTT. This sequence encodes CASSGTRGTEAFF.

The chain's CDR3 is CASSQDKTGPGNTIYF. CDR3 bases: TGCGCCAGCAGCCAGGATAAGACAGGGCCTGGAAACACCATATATTTT. The chain employs TRBV4-3 and TRBJ1-3; 7 nucleotides agree with TRBD1. The J segment lost 2 bases and the V segment lost 3 bases, leaving 7 bases of the junction unmatched. Germline CDR1 LGHNA, CDR2 YSLEER. The CDR3 is 16 residues long.

The chain is built from TRBV28 and TRBJ1-4; 8 bases agree with TRBD1. The CDR3 length is 16 residues. CDR1 is MDHEN, CDR2 SYDVKM, per germline. The J segment lost 4 bases and the V segment lost 4 bases, leaving 8 bases of the junction unmatched. The CDR3 DNA reads TGTGCCAGCAGTTCCACGTCCAGGGGGCGTAATGAAAAACTGTTTTTT. This encodes CASSSTSRGRNEKLFF.

This clone is medium-sized. The CDR3 nucleotides read TGCAGCGTTCAGACTCAAGAGACCCAGTACTTC. It translates to CSVQTQETQYF. The chain links TRBV29-1 to TRBJ2-5; D not resolved. V was pared by 5 bases and J by 2 bases, with 6 bases between. CDR1 is SQVTM, CDR2 ANQGSEA, per germline. The CDR3 is 11 amino acids. The variable domain in full, with the rest retrieved from reference TRBV29-1 and TRBJ2-5, is SAVISQKPSRDICQRGTSLTIQCQVDSQVTMMFWYRQQPGQSLTLIATANQGSEATYESGFVIDKFPISRPNLTFSTLTVSNMSPEDSSIYLCSVQTQETQYFGPGTRLLVL.

The chain carries TRBV19 and TRBJ1-2; no reliable D call. V shed 6 bases and J shed 2 bases, with 13 bases lying between them. The germline CDR1 and CDR2 sequences are LNHDA and SQIVND (reference sequence). This CDR3 has 14 residues. CDR3 sequence (DNA): TGTGCCAGTAGCTTGGCACAGTCAAACTATGGCTACACCTTC. Protein: CASSLAQSNYGYTF.

This clone showed up just a few times. V is TRBV30 and J is TRBJ1-4; 9 bases match TRBD1. Trimming removed 5 bases from V and 7 bases from J; junction bases left unmatched: 11. This CDR3 has 15 residues. Germline V gives CDR1 GTSNPN, CDR2 SVGIG (reference sequence). Here the CDR3 reads CAWALARTGVEKLFF. Written as DNA, the CDR3 is TGTGCCTGGGCCCTCGCCAGGACAGGGGTTGAAAAACTGTTTTTT.

The chain couples TRBV28 to TRBJ2-1, with D possibly being TRBD2 (6 bases). Trimming shortened V by 6 bases and J by 5 bases, and 17 bases separated the two germline ends. The CDR3 loop spans 15 amino acids. Germline V gives CDR1 MDHEN, CDR2 SYDVKM. The CDR3 protein is CASSPAGSPHNEQFF. The CDR3 DNA sequence: TGTGCCAGCAGCCCGGCGGGATCCCCCCACAATGAGCAGTTCTTC.

Only one count was recorded for this clone. This chain links TRBV4-1 with TRBJ2-3; a possible D gene is TRBD2 (6 bases). The CDR3 runs 15 residues. The ends were cut back, 4 bases at V and 2 bases at J, with 13 bases in the middle. Germline CDR1 is MGHRA and CDR2 is YSYEKL. This CDR3 is CASSRDFPSTDTQYF. CDR3 nucleotides: TGCGCCAGCAGCCGGGACTTCCCCTCCACAGATACGCAGTATTTT.

This rearrangement joins TRBV18 to TRBJ2-7, with 7 bases identical to TRBD2. The CDR3 totals 13 residues. Unmatched junction bases numbered 4, after V lost 5 bases and J lost 3 bases. Germline CDR1 is KGHSH and CDR2 is LQKENI. CDR3: CASSSTGGYEQYF. CDR3 DNA: TGTGCCAGCTCATCAACGGGGGGCTACGAGCAGTACTTC.

Notes on this clone: The junction departs from the called germline gene at one end, perhaps through a read error. The rearrangement links TRBV27 to TRBJ2-7; perhaps TRBD1 as D (6 bases). CDR3 length equals 14 residues. Germline V gene lookup returns CDR1 MNHEY and CDR2 SMNVEV (reference sequence). The CDR3 nucleotides read TGTGCCAGCAGTATATCCAGGGGTGGTGTCGAGCAGTACTTC. The encoded protein is CASSISRGGVEQYF.

V is TRBV7-2 and J is TRBJ2-1; D not resolved. Germline lookup yields CDR1 SGHTA and CDR2 FQGNSA. V gave up 5 bases and J gave up 4 bases, with 18 bases separating them. This CDR3 spans 16 amino acids. CDR3 loop: CASSQYRSGPYNEQFF. The CDR3, as DNA: TGTGCCAGCAGCCAGTACCGCTCTGGGCCTTACAATGAGCAGTTCTTC.

The V call is TRBV18, the J call TRBJ1-4; a possible D gene is TRBD1 (6 bases). CDR1 is KGHSH, CDR2 LQKENI, per germline. The length of the CDR3 is 14 residues. The V gene lost 8 bases and the J gene lost 0 bases, with 10 bases spanning the gap. Written as DNA, the CDR3 is TGTGCCAGCCAACGGACAGCAACTAATGAAAAACTGTTTTTT. Protein product: CASQRTATNEKLFF.